This section outlines one T cell receptor (beta chain) sequence together with its context. Its antigen is as yet unknown. This record belongs to a study of T cells in Graves' hyperthyroidism and ophthalmopathy. About the study: Staff took peripheral blood when the initial diagnosis was made, before any treatment began. The study's findings and limits: Within blood appeared most thyroid clonotypes that had expanded above 0.001. Stable hyperthyroidism was separated from ophthalmopathy by a model based on 13 V-J features.

Thyroid ultrasound and orbital computed tomography, with clinical symptoms and serum thyroxine and TRAb, informed diagnoses. RNA transcripts served as the template for amplifying TCR beta CDR3 regions. HTBI primers were the set used in a first-round RT-PCR of the TCR CDR3. TCRdb independently ran MiXCR on the multiplex PCR reads; one entry per CDR3 protein. The sample gives around 600,000 distinct CDR3 sequences, approximately 14% of which show up once; around 12% is in the top ten. The V segment lost 5 bases and the J segment 4 bases; nucleotides outside the gene matches: 9. The V gene's germline CDR1 is SNHLY and CDR2 FYNNEI. The CDR3 length is 15 residues.

Sequenced input: blood. The clonotype was recovered from a woman between 45 and 60 years old with Graves' ophthalmopathy. The gene calls are TRBV2 and TRBJ1-1, with 8 positions matching TRBD1. The CDR3 DNA reads TGTGCCAGCAGTCCCCCGGACAGGGCCCCCACTGAAGCTTTCTTT. This codes for CASSPPDRAPTEAFF.